The clone carrying this T cell receptor (beta chain) occurred a few times. The antigen remains undetermined. The germline V gene has CDR1 SNHLY and CDR2 FYNNEI. Trimming cost V 11 bases and J 2 bases, with 9 bases left between them. CDR3 length equals 11 residues. This specimen comes from a study of T-cell memory formation after mild COVID-19. Findings of the study overall: There was a balanced CD4/CD8 profile in clones contracting day 15 to 85, and later expanders leaned CD4+.

TCRdb ran MiXCR on the 5' RACE reads and lists one entry per CDR3 protein. The sample contains roughly 120,000 distinct CDR3 sequences, around a fifth of which appear only once. The chain recombines TRBV2 with TRBJ1-1; maybe TRBD1 (5 bases). The sample was PBMCs or a T cell subset sorted from them (not recorded which). The sequence was collected from a young man who had mild COVID-19 (a few samples of this study predate the infection). Cell type and time point are not known. CDR3 DNA sequence: TGTGCCGTTAGGGGTAACACTGAAGCTTTCTTT. Its translation: CAVRGNTEAFF.